These T cell receptor beta chains were read from a single sample in a study of STAT3 mutations in large granular lymphocyte leukemia. Using immunoSEQ multiplex PCR, the repertoire was profiled, and TCRdb retains in-frame clones only, with some absent. Of tens of thousands of clones in the sample, 80% to 85% were seen once. Sequences were obtained from PBMCs. The source of these receptors is a human donor with T large granular lymphocyte leukemia. Some clones in this sample may be carry-over from other donors' samples. Each CDR3 is given with its conserved first and last residue. A D gene is named only where the DNA matches it firmly. Clone size is given for some rows only: seen once, a few or many times, or a class if the clone is expanded.

TRBV11-2	NA	NA	TRBJ1-4	CASSLDRGWGEKLFF	TGTGCCAGCAGCTTAGATCGGGGTTGGGGGGAAAAACTGTTTTTT
TRBV2	TRBD2	NA	TRBJ2-7	CASMTSGGNEQYF	TGTGCCAGCATGACTAGCGGGGGGAACGAGCAGTACTTC
TRBV10-2	TRBD2	few	TRBJ2-5	CASASGGETETQYF	TGCGCCAGCGCGAGCGGGGGGGAGACGGAGACCCAGTACTTC
TRBV6-1	TRBD1	NA	TRBJ1-5	CASRDSVNQPQHF	TGTGCCAGCCGGGACAGCGTAAATCAGCCCCAGCATTTT
TRBV5-1	NA	NA	TRBJ1-1	CASAWGGSNTEAFF	TGCGCCAGCGCTTGGGGGGGGAGCAACACTGAAGCTTTCTTT
TRBV30	TRBD1	NA	TRBJ1-1	CAGRRGLITEAFF	TGTGCCGGGAGGAGGGGGCTGATCACTGAAGCTTTCTTT
TRBV19	NA	NA	TRBJ2-7	CASSLWWGAFHEQYF	TGTGCCAGTAGTCTTTGGTGGGGGGCGTTCCACGAGCAGTACTTC
TRBV5-1	NA	NA	TRBJ1-2	CASSPSGTTYTF	TGCGCCAGCAGTCCATCAGGCACGACGTACACCTTC
TRBV18	TRBD1	NA	TRBJ2-1	CASSPLPGQSSYNEQFF	TGTGCCAGCTCACCATTACCGGGACAGAGCTCCTACAATGAGCAGTTCTTC
TRBV30	NA	NA	TRBJ1-1	CAWTTVTTTEAFF	TGTGCCTGGACTACTGTCACTACAACTGAAGCTTTCTTT
TRBV4-3	NA	NA	TRBJ2-7	CASSQEFRQGYEQYF	TGCGCCAGCAGCCAAGAGTTTCGGCAGGGCTACGAGCAGTACTTC
TRBV28	NA	NA	TRBJ1-2	CASSLSYGYTF	TGTGCCAGCAGTTTGAGCTATGGCTACACCTTC
TRBV14	TRBD1	NA	TRBJ1-3	CASSQRTGREGGNTIYF	TGTGCCAGCAGCCAACGGACAGGACGCGAGGGAGGAAACACCATATATTTT
TRBV7-9	NA	NA	TRBJ2-3	CASSLSRAADTQYF	TGTGCCAGCAGCTTAAGTCGGGCTGCCGATACGCAGTATTTT
TRBV5-1	TRBD1	NA	TRBJ1-1	CASSPGGSTEAFF	TGCGCCAGCAGTCCAGGGGGGTCCACTGAAGCTTTCTTT
TRBV6-6	NA	NA	TRBJ2-7	CASSPIKGPGEQYF	TGTGCCAGCAGTCCGATTAAGGGACCGGGCGAGCAGTACTTC
TRBV7-2	NA	NA	TRBJ1-2	CASSMTGYGYTF	TGTGCCAGCAGCATGACAGGATATGGCTACACCTTC
TRBV30	TRBD1	NA	TRBJ1-1	CAWSAGGTEAFF	TGTGCCTGGAGCGCAGGGGGCACTGAAGCTTTCTTT
TRBV18	NA	once	TRBJ2-7	CASTGTDYEQYF	TGTGCCAGCACAGGGACCGACTACGAGCAGTACTTC
TRBV11-2	NA	few	TRBJ2-1	CASTGSSDEQFF	TGTGCCAGCACAGGGTCATCGGATGAGCAGTTCTTC
TRBV18	TRBD1	NA	TRBJ1-2	CASSPPIRGSFYGYTF	TGTGCCAGCTCACCACCGATCAGGGGGTCCTTCTATGGCTACACCTTC
TRBV5-4	TRBD1	NA	TRBJ2-5	CASSLPGQGSGETQYF	TGTGCCAGCAGCTTACCGGGACAGGGGTCTGGTGAGACCCAGTACTTC
TRBV5-1	TRBD2	NA	TRBJ2-5	CASSLRGDQETQYF	TGCGCCAGCAGCCTTCGGGGGGACCAAGAGACCCAGTACTTC
TRBV7-9	TRBD1	NA	TRBJ1-2	CASGQGATKVYGYTF	TGTGCCAGCGGACAGGGGGCTACGAAAGTCTATGGCTACACCTTC
TRBV7-9	NA	NA	TRBJ1-5	CASSRGGFGNQPQHF	TGTGCCAGCAGCCGAGGGGGTTTCGGCAATCAGCCCCAGCATTTT
TRBV9	TRBD1	NA	TRBJ1-2	CASSFFGTGGYTF	TGTGCCAGCAGCTTCTTCGGGACAGGGGGCTACACCTTC
TRBV6-6	NA	NA	TRBJ1-1	CASSYWGGKAFF	TGTGCCAGCAGTTACTGGGGAGGAAAAGCTTTCTTT
TRBV6-1	NA	NA	TRBJ1-4	CASSAGTGKLFF	TGTGCCAGCAGTGCAGGGACCGGAAAACTGTTTTTT
TRBV7-2	NA	NA	TRBJ1-6	CASSLDGRSNSPLHF	TGTGCCAGCAGCTTAGACGGCAGGTCTAATTCACCCCTCCACTTT
TRBV14	NA	NA	TRBJ2-3	CASSLVRDRNTQYF	TGTGCCAGCAGCCTAGTACGCGACAGGAATACGCAGTATTTT
TRBV6-5	NA	NA	TRBJ1-2	CASSYGVNYGYTF	TGTGCCAGCAGTTATGGGGTCAACTATGGCTACACCTTC
TRBV7-9	NA	once	TRBJ1-1	CASSPKGGGAEAFF	TGTGCCAGCAGCCCCAAGGGAGGGGGGGCTGAAGCTTTCTTT
TRBV15	NA	NA	TRBJ2-4	CATSSFDGVENIQYF	TGTGCCACCAGCAGCTTTGACGGAGTAGAAAACATTCAGTACTTC
TRBV5-1	NA	NA	TRBJ1-1	CATSRTVNTEAFF	TGCGCCACCAGTCGGACGGTAAACACTGAAGCTTTCTTT
TRBV29-1	TRBD1	NA	TRBJ2-1	CSEQGAAHEQFF	TGCAGCGAACAGGGGGCAGCCCATGAGCAGTTCTTC
TRBV7-9	TRBD2	once	TRBJ2-1	CASSLSGGSYNEQFF	TGTGCCAGCAGCTTATCCGGGGGGAGTTACAATGAGCAGTTCTTC
TRBV6-6	NA	NA	TRBJ2-3	CASRQGSTDTQYF	TGTGCCAGCAGACAGGGTTCCACAGATACGCAGTATTTT